These 6 T cell receptor beta chains share one sample of origin, sequenced in a study of blood T cell repertoires in COVID-19. Some clones are missing from TCRdb's copy, which holds only in-frame ones; the method was immunoSEQ multiplex PCR. The sample has nearly 15,000 clones; around 82% are singletons. The sample was peripheral blood. These receptors were collected from a human donor in a cohort sampled during active COVID-19.

CDR3 in DNA: TGCGCCAGCTCCTCCAAACCAGGGGGAGGAGGCAATGAGCAGTTCTTC. Translating it yields CASSSKPGGGGNEQFF. V and J are TRBV5-1 and TRBJ2-1, with a weak D call TRBD1 (7 bases). Germline V gene lookup returns CDR1 SGHRS and CDR2 YFSETQ. The CDR3 contains 16 residues. Trimming left V 7 bases short and J 6 bases short, with 23 bases between. The full variable domain, rest sourced from reference TRBV5-1 and TRBJ2-1, is KAGVTQTPRYLIKTRGQQVTLSCSPISGHRSVSWYQQTPGQGLQFLFEYFSETQRNKGNFPGRFSGRQFSNSRSEMNVSTLELGDSALYLCASSSKPGGGGNEQFFGPGTRLTVL.

The genes are TRBV28 and TRBJ2-7; D not certain. Trimming pared 3 bases from V and 0 bases from J, leaving 12 bases between. Germline CDR1 MDHEN, CDR2 SYDVKM. This CDR3 is built from 15 residues. The DNA for the CDR3 is TGTGCCAGCAGTTTTGGCGGTAGCCGCTCCTACGAGCAGTACTTC. It is translated as CASSFGGSRSYEQYF. The complete variable domain, with remaining parts taken from reference TRBV28 and TRBJ2-7, reads DVKVTQSSRYLVKRTGEKVFLECVQDMDHENMFWYRQDPGLGLRLIYFSYDVKMKEKGDIPEGYSVSREKKERFSLILESASTNQTSMYLCASSFGGSRSYEQYFGPGTRLTVT.

V is TRBV4-2 and J is TRBJ2-5; a possible D gene is TRBD2 (5 bases). Germline V CDR1 and CDR2: LGHNA, YNFKEQ. The CDR3 has 16 residues. The V end was cut by 0 bases, the J end by 5 bases, with 16 bases between. The CDR3 nucleotides read TGTGCCAGCAGCCAAGATCTACGGGGTGCTGGGGAGACCCAGTACTTC. Translated: CASSQDLRGAGETQYF.

The genes are TRBV19 and TRBJ2-3; possibly TRBD1 for D (6 bases). Germline V gene data show CDR1 as LNHDA and CDR2 as SQIVND (reference sequence). This CDR3 region has 15 residues. The V and J ends lost 3 bases and 0 bases respectively, with 10 bases between them. The CDR3 DNA is TGTGCCAGTAGTATTCGGACAGAGAGCACAGATACGCAGTATTTT. Amino acids: CASSIRTESTDTQYF.

The chain recombines TRBV5-1 with TRBJ2-2; tentative D call: TRBD2 (6 bases). CDR1 and CDR2 (germline): SGHRS, YFSETQ. V gave up 3 bases and J gave up 5 bases, with 14 bases separating them. The CDR3 is 15 residues long. CDR3 sequence (DNA): TGCGCCAGCAGCTCCGGGACTCCACAAACCGGGGAGCTGTTTTTT. It translates to CASSSGTPQTGELFF. The full variable domain, with the rest looked up from reference TRBV5-1 and TRBJ2-2, is KAGVTQTPRYLIKTRGQQVTLSCSPISGHRSVSWYQQTPGQGLQFLFEYFSETQRNKGNFPGRFSGRQFSNSRSEMNVSTLELGDSALYLCASSSGTPQTGELFFGEGSRLTVL.

A few counts support this clone. V is TRBV19 and J is TRBJ2-1; 7 bases align to TRBD1. The trim removed 1 base at V and 2 bases at J, leaving 2 bases unmatched. The CDR3 covers 15 residues. Germline V gene data show CDR1 as LNHDA and CDR2 as SQIVND (reference sequence). In DNA form, the CDR3 reads TGTGCCAGTAGTATAGGACAGGGACCCTACAATGAGCAGTTCTTC. Translated: CASSIGQGPYNEQFF.